This T cell receptor (beta chain) was profiled in a study of blood T cell repertoires in COVID-19. Trimming took 0 bases from V and 6 from J; bases not matched to a gene: 7. CDR3 size: 16 residues. Germline CDR1 is MGHRA and CDR2 is YSYEKL. Assay used: immunoSEQ multiplex PCR; TCRdb lists only in-frame clones, some missing. The table has fewer than 200,000 clones, about 80% seen once. Sequencing used peripheral blood. The receptor was derived from a man aged 55 to 70 with acute or convalescent COVID-19. The chain recombines TRBV4-1 with TRBJ1-5; 8 bases are shared with TRBD1. The CDR3 here is CASSQEPGQVAQPQHF. As DNA, the CDR3 is TGCGCCAGCAGCCAAGAGCCGGGACAGGTAGCTCAGCCCCAGCATTTT.